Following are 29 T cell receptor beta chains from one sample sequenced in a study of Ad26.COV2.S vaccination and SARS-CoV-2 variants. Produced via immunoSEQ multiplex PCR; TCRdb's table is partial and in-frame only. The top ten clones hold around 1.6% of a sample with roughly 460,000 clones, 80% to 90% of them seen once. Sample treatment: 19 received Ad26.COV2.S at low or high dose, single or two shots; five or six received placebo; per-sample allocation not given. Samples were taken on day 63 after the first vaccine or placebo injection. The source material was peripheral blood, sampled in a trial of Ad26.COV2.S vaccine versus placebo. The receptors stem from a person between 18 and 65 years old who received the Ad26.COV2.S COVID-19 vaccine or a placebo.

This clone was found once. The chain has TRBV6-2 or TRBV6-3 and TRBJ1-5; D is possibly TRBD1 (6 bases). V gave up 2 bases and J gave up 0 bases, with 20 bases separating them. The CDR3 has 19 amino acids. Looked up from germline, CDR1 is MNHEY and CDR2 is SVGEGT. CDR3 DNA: TGTGCCAGCAGTTACCCGCCGGACAGAACTTCCTATAGCAATCAGCCCCAGCATTTT. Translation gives CASSYPPDRTSYSNQPQHF.

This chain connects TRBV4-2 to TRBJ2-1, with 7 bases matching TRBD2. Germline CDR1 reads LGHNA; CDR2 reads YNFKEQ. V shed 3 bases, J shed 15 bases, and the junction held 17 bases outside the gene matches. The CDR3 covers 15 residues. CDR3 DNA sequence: TGTGCCAGCAGCCATGAGAGGACGGGCGGGAGAGAAGGGTTCTTC. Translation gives CASSHERTGGREGFF.

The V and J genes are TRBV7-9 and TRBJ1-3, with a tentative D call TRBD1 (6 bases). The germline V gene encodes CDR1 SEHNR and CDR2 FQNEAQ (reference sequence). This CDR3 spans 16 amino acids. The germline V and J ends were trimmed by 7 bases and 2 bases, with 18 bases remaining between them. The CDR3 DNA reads TGTGCCAGCAACCAGAGGCCGGGACATGCTGGAAACACCATATATTTT. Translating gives CASNQRPGHAGNTIYF.

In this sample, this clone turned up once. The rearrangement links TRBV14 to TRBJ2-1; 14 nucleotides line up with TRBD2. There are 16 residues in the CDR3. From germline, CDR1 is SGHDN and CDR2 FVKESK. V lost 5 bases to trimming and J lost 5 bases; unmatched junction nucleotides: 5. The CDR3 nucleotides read TGTGCCAGCAGCAGACTAGCGGGAGGGAAAAACAATGAGCAGTTCTTC. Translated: CASSRLAGGKNNEQFF.

CDR3 region: CASSYFTGQKETQYF. CDR3 DNA: TGTGCCAGCAGTTACTTTACGGGACAGAAAGAGACCCAGTACTTC. The rearrangement joins TRBV6-6 to TRBJ2-5, with TRBD1 identical over 7 bases. Germline trimming cut 1 base from V and 3 bases from J; bases unmatched to any gene: 5. Germline V lookup: CDR1 MNHNY, CDR2 SVGAGI (reference sequence). The CDR3 consists of 15 residues.

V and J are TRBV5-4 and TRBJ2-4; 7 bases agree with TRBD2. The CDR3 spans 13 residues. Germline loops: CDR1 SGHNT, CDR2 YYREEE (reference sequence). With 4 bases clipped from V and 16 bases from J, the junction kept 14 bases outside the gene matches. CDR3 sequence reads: CASSEGGGPLIYF. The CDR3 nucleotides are TGTGCCAGCAGCGAGGGCGGGGGTCCCCTTATTTACTTC. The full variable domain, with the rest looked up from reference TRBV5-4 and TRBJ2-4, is ETGVTQSPTHLIKTRGQQVTLRCSSQSGHNTVSWYQQALGQGPQFIFQYYREEENGRGNFPPRFSGLQFPNYSSELNVNALELDDSALYLCASSEGGGPLIYFGAGTRLSVL.

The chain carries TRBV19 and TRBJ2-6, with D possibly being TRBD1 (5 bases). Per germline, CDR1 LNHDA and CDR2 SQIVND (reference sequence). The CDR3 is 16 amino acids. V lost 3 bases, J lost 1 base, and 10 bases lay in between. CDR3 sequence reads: CASSMLAGSGANVLTF. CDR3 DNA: TGTGCCAGTAGTATGCTTGCAGGGTCTGGGGCCAACGTCCTGACTTTC.

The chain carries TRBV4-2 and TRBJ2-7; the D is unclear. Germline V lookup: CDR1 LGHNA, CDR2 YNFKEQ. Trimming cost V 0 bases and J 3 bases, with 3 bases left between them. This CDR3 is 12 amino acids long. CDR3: CASSQDLYEQYF. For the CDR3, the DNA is TGTGCCAGCAGCCAAGACCTCTACGAGCAGTACTTC.

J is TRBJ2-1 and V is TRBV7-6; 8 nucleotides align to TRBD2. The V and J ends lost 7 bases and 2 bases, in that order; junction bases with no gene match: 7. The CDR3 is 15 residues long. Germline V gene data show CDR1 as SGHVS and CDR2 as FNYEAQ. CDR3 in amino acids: CASTLTSAAYNEQFF. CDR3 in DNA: TGTGCCAGCACCTTGACTAGCGCGGCCTACAATGAGCAGTTCTTC.

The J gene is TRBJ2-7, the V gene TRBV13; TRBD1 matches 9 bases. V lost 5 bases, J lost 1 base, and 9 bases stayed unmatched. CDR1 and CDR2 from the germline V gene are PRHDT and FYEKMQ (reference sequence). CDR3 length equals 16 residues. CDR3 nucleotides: TGTGCCAGCAGCCTCACCCCCGGGACAGGGTCCTACGAGCAGTACTTC. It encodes CASSLTPGTGSYEQYF. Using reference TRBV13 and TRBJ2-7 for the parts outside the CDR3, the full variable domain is AAGVIQSPRHLIKEKRETATLKCYPIPRHDTVYWYQQGPGQDPQFLISFYEKMQSDKGSIPDRFSAQQFSDYHSELNMSSLELGDSALYFCASSLTPGTGSYEQYFGPGTRLTVT.

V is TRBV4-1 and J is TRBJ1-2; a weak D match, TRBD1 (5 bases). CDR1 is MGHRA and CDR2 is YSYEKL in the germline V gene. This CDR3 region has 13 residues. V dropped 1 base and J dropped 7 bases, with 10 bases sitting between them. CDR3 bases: TGCGCCAGCAGCCAAGCAGGGAGGTCTGGCTACACCTTC. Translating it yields CASSQAGRSGYTF.

The CDR3 region has the DNA TGTGCCAGCAGTTACGATGGGGGACCCACCGGGGAGCTGTTTTTT. It yields the protein CASSYDGGPTGELFF. The rearrangement uses TRBV6-2 or TRBV6-3 and TRBJ2-2; either TRBD1 or TRBD2 may supply D (5 bases each). The CDR3 has 15 residues. The germline gives CDR1 MNHEY, CDR2 SVGEGT. Trimming cost V 2 bases and J 4 bases, with 11 bases left between them.

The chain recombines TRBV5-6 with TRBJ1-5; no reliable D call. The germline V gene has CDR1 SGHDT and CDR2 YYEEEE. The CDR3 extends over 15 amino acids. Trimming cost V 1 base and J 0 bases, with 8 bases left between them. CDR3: CASSLKGYSNQPQHF. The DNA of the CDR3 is TGTGCCAGCAGCTTGAAAGGTTATAGCAATCAGCCCCAGCATTTT.

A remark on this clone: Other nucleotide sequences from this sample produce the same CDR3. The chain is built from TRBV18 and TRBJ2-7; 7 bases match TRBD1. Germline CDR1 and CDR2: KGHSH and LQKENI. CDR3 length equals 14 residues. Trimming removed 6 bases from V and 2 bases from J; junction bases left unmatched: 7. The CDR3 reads CASSPGTETYEQYF. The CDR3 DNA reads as TGTGCCAGCTCTCCCGGGACAGAGACCTACGAGCAGTACTTC.

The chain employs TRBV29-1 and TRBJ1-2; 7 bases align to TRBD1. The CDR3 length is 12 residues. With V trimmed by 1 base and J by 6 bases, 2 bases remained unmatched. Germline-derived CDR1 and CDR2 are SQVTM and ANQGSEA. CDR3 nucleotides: TGCAGCGTTGAAGGAGGGGGCCATGGCTACACCTTC. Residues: CSVEGGGHGYTF.

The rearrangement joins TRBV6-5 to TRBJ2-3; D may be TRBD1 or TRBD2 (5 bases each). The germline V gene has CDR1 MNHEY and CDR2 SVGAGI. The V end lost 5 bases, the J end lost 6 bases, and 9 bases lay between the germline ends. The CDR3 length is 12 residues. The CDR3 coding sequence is TGTGCCAGCAGTCGCTGGGGGGATACGCAGTATTTT. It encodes CASSRWGDTQYF.

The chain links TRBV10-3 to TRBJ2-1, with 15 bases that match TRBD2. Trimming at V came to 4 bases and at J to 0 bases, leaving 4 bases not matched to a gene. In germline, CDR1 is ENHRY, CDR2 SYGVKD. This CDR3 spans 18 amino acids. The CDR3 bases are TGTGCCATCAGTGCGGGACTAGCGGGAGGTAGCTCCTACAATGAGCAGTTCTTC. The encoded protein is CAISAGLAGGSSYNEQFF.

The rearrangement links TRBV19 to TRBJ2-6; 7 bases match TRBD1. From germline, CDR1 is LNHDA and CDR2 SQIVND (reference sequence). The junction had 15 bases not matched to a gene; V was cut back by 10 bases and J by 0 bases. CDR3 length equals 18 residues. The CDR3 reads CATQNPGQKSSGANVLTF. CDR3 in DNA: TGTGCCACCCAGAACCCGGGACAGAAAAGCTCTGGGGCCAACGTCCTGACTTTC.

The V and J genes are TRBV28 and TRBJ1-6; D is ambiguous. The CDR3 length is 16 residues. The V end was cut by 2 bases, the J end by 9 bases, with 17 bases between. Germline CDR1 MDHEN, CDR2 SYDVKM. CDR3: CASSLSVEAAGSPLHF. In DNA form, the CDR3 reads TGTGCCAGCAGTTTAAGTGTGGAGGCGGCGGGTTCACCCCTCCACTTT.

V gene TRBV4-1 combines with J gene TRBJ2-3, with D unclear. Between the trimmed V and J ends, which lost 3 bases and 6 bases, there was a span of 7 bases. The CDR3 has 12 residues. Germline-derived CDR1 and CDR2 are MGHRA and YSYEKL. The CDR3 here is CASSQVLDTQYF. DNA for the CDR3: TGCGCCAGCAGCCAGGTCCTGGATACGCAGTATTTT.

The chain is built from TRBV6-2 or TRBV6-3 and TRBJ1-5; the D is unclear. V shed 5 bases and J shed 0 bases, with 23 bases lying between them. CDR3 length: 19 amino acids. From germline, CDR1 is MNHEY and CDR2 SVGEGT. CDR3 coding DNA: TGTGCCAGCAGTCAACTCCGGGAACTGACCGATTTTAGCAATCAGCCCCAGCATTTT. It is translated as CASSQLRELTDFSNQPQHF.

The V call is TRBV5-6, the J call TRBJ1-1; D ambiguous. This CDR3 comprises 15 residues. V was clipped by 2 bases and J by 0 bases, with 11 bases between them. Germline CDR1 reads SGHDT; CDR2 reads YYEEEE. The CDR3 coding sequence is TGTGCCAGCAGCTTCCGCCAGAGCATGAACACTGAAGCTTTCTTT. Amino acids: CASSFRQSMNTEAFF.

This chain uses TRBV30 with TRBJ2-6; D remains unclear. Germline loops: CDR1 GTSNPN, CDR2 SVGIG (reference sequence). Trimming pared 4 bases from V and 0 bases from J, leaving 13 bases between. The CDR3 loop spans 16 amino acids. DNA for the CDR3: TGTGCCTGGACACGGGCCGCCATCTCTGGGGCCAACGTCCTGACTTTC. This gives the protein CAWTRAAISGANVLTF.

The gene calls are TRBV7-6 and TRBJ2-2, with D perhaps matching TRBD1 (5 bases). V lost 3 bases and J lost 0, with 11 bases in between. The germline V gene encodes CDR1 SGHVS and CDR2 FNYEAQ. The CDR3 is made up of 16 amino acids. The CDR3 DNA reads TGTGCCAGCAGCTTTACGAGACAGCCGAACACCGGGGAGCTGTTTTTT. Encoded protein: CASSFTRQPNTGELFF.

The CDR3 DNA sequence: TGCACCAGCAGCCAAGGACCCCCTCCGGACAACCGGGAAAAACTGTTTTTT. It encodes CTSSQGPPPDNREKLFF. This sequence joins TRBV1 and TRBJ1-4; TRBD1 is the table's D call and was not checked against the DNA. TRBV1 is labeled a pseudogene. CDR3 length: 17 amino acids.

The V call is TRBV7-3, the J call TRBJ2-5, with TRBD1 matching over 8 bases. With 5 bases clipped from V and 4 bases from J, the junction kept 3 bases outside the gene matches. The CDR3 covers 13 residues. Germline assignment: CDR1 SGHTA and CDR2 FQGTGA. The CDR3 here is CASSRDRGETQYF. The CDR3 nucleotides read TGTGCCAGCAGCCGTGACAGGGGAGAGACCCAGTACTTC.

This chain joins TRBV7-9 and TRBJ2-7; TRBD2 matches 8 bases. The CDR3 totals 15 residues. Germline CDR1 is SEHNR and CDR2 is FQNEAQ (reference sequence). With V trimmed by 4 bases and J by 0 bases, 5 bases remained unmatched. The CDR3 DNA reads TGTGCCAGCAGCTCCATAGCGGGGCGCTCCTACGAGCAGTACTTC. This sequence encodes CASSSIAGRSYEQYF.

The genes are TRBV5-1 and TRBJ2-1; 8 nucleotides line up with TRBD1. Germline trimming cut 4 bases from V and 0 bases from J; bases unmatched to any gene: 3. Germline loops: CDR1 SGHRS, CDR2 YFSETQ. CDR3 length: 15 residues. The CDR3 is CASSKTGGSYNEQFF. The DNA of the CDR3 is TGCGCCAGCAGCAAAACAGGGGGCTCCTACAATGAGCAGTTCTTC. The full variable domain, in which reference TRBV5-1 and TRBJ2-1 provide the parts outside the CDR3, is KAGVTQTPRYLIKTRGQQVTLSCSPISGHRSVSWYQQTPGQGLQFLFEYFSETQRNKGNFPGRFSGRQFSNSRSEMNVSTLELGDSALYLCASSKTGGSYNEQFFGPGTRLTVL.

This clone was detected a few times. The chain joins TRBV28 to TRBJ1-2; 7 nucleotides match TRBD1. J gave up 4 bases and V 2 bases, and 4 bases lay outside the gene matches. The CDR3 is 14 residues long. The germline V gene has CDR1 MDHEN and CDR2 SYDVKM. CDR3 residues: CASSLPGGGYGYTF. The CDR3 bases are TGTGCCAGCAGTTTACCAGGGGGTGGCTATGGCTACACCTTC.